This T cell receptor (beta chain) emerged from a study of T cell responses to AZD1222 COVID-19 vaccine. The method was immunoSEQ multiplex PCR; TCRdb's version includes in-frame clones alone and lacks a portion of them. Of approximately 130,000 clones in the sample, approximately 93% are singletons; the top ten hold roughly 0.91%. Findings and caveats of the study: Receipt of two AZD1222 doses was followed by a rise in Spike-specific TCR breadth and depth. Scientists sampled the repertoires only once the peak T cell response had passed.

Germline V gene data show CDR1 as MDHEN and CDR2 as SYDVKM. CDR3 length: 12 residues. V lost 6 bases and J lost 0, with 6 bases in between. About this clone itself: No antigen is known for it.

The specimen comprised peripheral blood, sampled on day 0 of AZD1222 vaccination. This receptor was taken from an adult in good health. V and J are TRBV28 and TRBJ2-7, with D tentatively TRBD1 (6 bases). CDR3 nucleotide sequence: TGTGCCAGCAGCAGGGGCTCCTACGAGCAGTACTTC. Protein: CASSRGSYEQYF.